One T cell receptor beta chain is described in this entry. The V end was cut by 0 bases, the J end by 10 bases, with 8 bases between. This CDR3 has 12 residues. Germline-derived CDR1 and CDR2 are SGHRS and YFSETQ. The data originate from a study of T cells after yellow fever vaccination. TCRdb reanalysed the 5' RACE reads using MiXCR and keeps one entry per CDR3 protein. The sample lists some 260,000 distinct CDR3 sequences; roughly 4.8% were seen once. This specimen consisted of CD4+ T cells sorted from PBMCs, obtained on the day of the yellow fever booster vaccination. V gene TRBV5-1 combines with J gene TRBJ2-1, with D uncertain. The receptor was isolated from a young man who received the YFV17D yellow fever vaccine. CDR3 bases: TGCGCCAGCAGCTTGGTTTCCGCCGAGCAGTTCTTC. Protein product: CASSLVSAEQFF.